The clone carrying this TCR beta chain was picked up a small number of times. The antigen remains undetermined. The entry originates in a study of cytomegalovirus exposure and HLA in healthy donors. Participants comprised healthy donors of bone marrow. PCR involved 60 Vbeta and 13 Jbeta primers. Clones were read by immunoSEQ multiplex PCR, and TCRdb kept only the in-frame ones, dropping some. The sample holds fewer than 55,000 clones, about 70% seen once. Study-wide results and limits: Cytomegalovirus status, reportedly, was diagnosed with high specificity and sensitivity by the classifier. Analyzed later, most CMV-associated TCR beta chains appeared HLA-restricted. CMV serostatus was the sole immune exposure information available.

The germline V gene has CDR1 SEHNR and CDR2 FQNEAQ (reference sequence). Between the trimmed V and J ends, which lost 5 bases and 13 bases, there was a span of 15 bases. There are 12 residues in the CDR3. The sequencing input was PBMCs. The TCR comes from a woman between 45 and 60 years old in good health and CMV-seropositive. The chain carries TRBV7-9 and TRBJ2-1; maybe TRBD2 (5 bases). The CDR3 protein is CASSPDVGLQFF. The CDR3 DNA reads as TGTGCCAGCAGCCCGGATGTAGGACTCCAGTTCTTC.